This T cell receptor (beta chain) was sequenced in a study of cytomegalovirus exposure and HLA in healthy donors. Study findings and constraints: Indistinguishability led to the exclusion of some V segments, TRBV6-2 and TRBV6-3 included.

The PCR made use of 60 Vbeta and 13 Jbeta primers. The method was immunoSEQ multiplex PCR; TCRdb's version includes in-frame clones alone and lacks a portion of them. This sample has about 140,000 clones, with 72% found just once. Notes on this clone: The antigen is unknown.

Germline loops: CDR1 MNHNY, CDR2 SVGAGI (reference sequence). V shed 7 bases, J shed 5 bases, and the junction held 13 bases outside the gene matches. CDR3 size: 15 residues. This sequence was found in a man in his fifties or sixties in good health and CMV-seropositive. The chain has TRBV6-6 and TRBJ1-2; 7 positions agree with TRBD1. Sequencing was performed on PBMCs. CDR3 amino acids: CASNADRVGGYGYTF. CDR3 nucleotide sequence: TGTGCCAGCAACGCAGACAGGGTCGGGGGATATGGCTACACCTTC.